This T cell receptor beta chain stems from a study of blood T cell repertoires in COVID-19. Assay used: immunoSEQ multiplex PCR; TCRdb lists only in-frame clones, some missing. Altogether 76,000 or so clones are present, 70% to 90% being singletons, with the ten largest covering 7% to 10%. This clone was seen a few times. V was clipped by 10 bases and J by 3 bases, with 18 bases between them. Germline assignment: CDR1 SEHNR and CDR2 FQNEAQ (reference sequence). CDR3 length: 15 amino acids. The material sequenced was peripheral blood. The gene calls are TRBV7-9 and TRBJ1-4; D perhaps matches TRBD1 (5 bases). The receptor was isolated from a young man with acute or convalescent COVID-19. In nucleotides, the CDR3 is TGTGCCATCCTGAAATTACAGGACGCTAATGAAAAACTGTTTTTT. Amino acids: CAILKLQDANEKLFF.